The rows below give T cell receptor beta chains drawn from one sample of a study of blood T cell repertoires in COVID-19. Clones were read by immunoSEQ multiplex PCR, and TCRdb kept only the in-frame ones, dropping some. The sample consists of approximately 250,000 clones, around four fifths of them appearing once. Sample: peripheral blood. Receptors were obtained from an older woman with active or convalescent COVID-19. CDR3s include the opening cysteine and the closing phenylalanine or tryptophan. The order of the fields is J gene, V gene, D gene, clone size, CDR3 DNA, CDR3 protein. The D gene is left open where the match is weak. A row's size may be missing; if present it is once, few, many or a size class.

>TRBJ1-2|TRBV2|-|few
TGTGCCAGCAGTGAAAGGCAGACTTCTTATGGCTACACCTTC
CASSERQTSYGYTF
>TRBJ2-7|TRBV3-1/TRBV3-2|TRBD2|-
TGTGCCAGCAGCTCCCGGAGATTCGGGCTAGCGGGGTCCTACGAGCAGTACTTC
CASSSRRFGLAGSYEQYF
>TRBJ2-5|TRBV7-2|TRBD2|-
TGTGCCAGCAGCCAGGGACTAGGGTTTGAGACCCAGTACTTC
CASSQGLGFETQYF
>TRBJ1-1|TRBV7-2|TRBD1|-
TGTGCCAGCAGCTTAGCGAGGGGGCTCACTGAAGCTTTCTTT
CASSLARGLTEAFF
>TRBJ2-2|TRBV28|TRBD2|-
TGTGCCAGCAGTGTGCTAGCGGGGGGGCGAACCGGGGAGCTGTTTTTT
CASSVLAGGRTGELFF
>TRBJ1-3|TRBV24-1|-|-
TGTGCCACCAGTGATCCAGGCCGGGGGTCTGGAAACACCATATATTTT
CATSDPGRGSGNTIYF
>TRBJ2-1|TRBV9|-|-
TGTGCCAGCAGCGTAGTGGACTCTTACAATGAGCAGTTCTTC
CASSVVDSYNEQFF
>TRBJ1-2|TRBV29-1|TRBD1|-
TGCAGCGTCCGCGGACAGGGGCAGGACTATGGCTACACCTTC
CSVRGQGQDYGYTF
>TRBJ2-3|TRBV4-1|-|-
TGCGCCAGCAGCCAAGTTGCGGGGACGAGCACAGATACGCAGTATTTT
CASSQVAGTSTDTQYF
>TRBJ2-3|TRBV11-2|-|-
TGTGCCAGCAGCTTAGCGTTGTCCCCAGATACGCAGTATTTT
CASSLALSPDTQYF
>TRBJ2-2|TRBV24-1|TRBD2|-
TGTGCCCCCGCTCGGGGGGTCTCGAACACCGGGGAGCTGTTTTTT
CAPARGVSNTGELFF
>TRBJ1-5|TRBV2|TRBD1|-
TGTGCCAGCAGCCTCGGACAGGGAGGCGTTCAGCCCCAGCATTTT
CASSLGQGGVQPQHF
>TRBJ2-3|TRBV11-2|-|-
TGTGCCAGCAGCCAACATTTCACAGATACGCAGTATTTT
CASSQHFTDTQYF
>TRBJ1-2|TRBV5-1|TRBD1|few
TGCGCCAGCAGCTTGGGGCCCCGGACAGGGGGCGCGGATGGCTACACCTTC
CASSLGPRTGGADGYTF
>TRBJ1-1|TRBV27|-|-
TGTGCCAGCAGTTTGACTGGACAAACGAACACTGAAGCTTTCTTT
CASSLTGQTNTEAFF
>TRBJ2-5|TRBV7-8|TRBD2|once
TGTGCCAGCCGAGTCGGGACTAGCGGGAGAGCTCTGATAGAGACCCAGTACTTC
CASRVGTSGRALIETQYF
>TRBJ1-1|TRBV2|TRBD1|-
TGTGCCAGCAAGAGAACCAGGGGGCCCACTGAAGCTTTCTTT
CASKRTRGPTEAFF
>TRBJ2-1|TRBV7-9|TRBD2|-
TGTGCCAGCAGCTTAGCCGGGGGGGCCAATGAGCAGTTCTTC
CASSLAGGANEQFF
>TRBJ2-2|TRBV12-3/TRBV12-4|TRBD1|-
TGTGCCAGCAGACAGGGGTGGACCGGGGAGCTGTTTTTT
CASRQGWTGELFF
>TRBJ1-2|TRBV5-1|-|-
TGCGCCAGCAGCCCGGACCAATCTCGGGGCTATGGCTACACCTTC
CASSPDQSRGYGYTF
>TRBJ2-1|TRBV2|TRBD2|-
TGTGCCAGCAGTATGACCGGGACTAGCCATGAGCAGTTCTTC
CASSMTGTSHEQFF
>TRBJ2-2|TRBV7-2|TRBD2|-
TGTGCCAGCAGCTTAGACCTTTTAGCGGGAGCCCGGGAGCTGTTTTTT
CASSLDLLAGARELFF
>TRBJ2-5|TRBV20-1|TRBD2|-
TGCAGTGCTAGTGCGCAGAGACTAGCGGGAGTTGAGACCCAGTACTTC
CSASAQRLAGVETQYF
>TRBJ2-5|TRBV11-2|TRBD2|-
TGTGCCAGCAGCTTGGTAGCGGGGGGGTGGGAGACCCAGTACTTC
CASSLVAGGWETQYF
>TRBJ2-7|TRBV30|-|once
TGTGCCTGGAGTGAGGACACCTACGAGCAGTACTTC
CAWSEDTYEQYF
>TRBJ2-7|TRBV2|TRBD1|-
TGTGCCAGCAGCAAACTTTTCCGGGACAGGGGCTCCTACGAGCAGTACTTC
CASSKLFRDRGSYEQYF
>TRBJ2-2|TRBV10-1|TRBD2|-
TGCGCCAGCAGTCTTTCTAGCGGGGGCACCGGGGAGCTGTTTTTT
CASSLSSGGTGELFF
>TRBJ2-7|TRBV9|TRBD1|-
TGTGCCAGCGGTTCCGGGGACAGGGCCTACGAGCAGTACTTC
CASGSGDRAYEQYF
>TRBJ2-4|TRBV19|TRBD1|-
TGTGCCAGTGGGAAGACAGGGGGCTCAAACATTCAGTACTTC
CASGKTGGSNIQYF
>TRBJ2-1|TRBV24-1|TRBD2|-
TGTGCCACCAGTGATTTGTTCTCGGCAGCGGGAGGTACCTACAATGAGCAGTTCTTC
CATSDLFSAAGGTYNEQFF
>TRBJ1-5|TRBV28|-|once
TGTGCCAGCAGTTATGGTCGGTTTAGCAATCAGCCCCAGCATTTT
CASSYGRFSNQPQHF
>TRBJ2-3|TRBV10-1|TRBD2|-
TGCGCCAGCAGTGAGTCGGGAGGGTTGGCAGATACGCAGTATTTT
CASSESGGLADTQYF